This T cell receptor (beta chain) came from a study of CD8 T cells in ankylosing spondylitis. In TCRdb, the 5' RACE reads were re-called with MiXCR into one record per CDR3 protein. The sample lists around 140,000 distinct CDR3 sequences; approximately 10% were seen once. The trim removed 2 bases at V and 5 bases at J, leaving 3 bases unmatched. The CDR3 sequence is 15 residues long. Germline V gene data show CDR1 as KGHSH and CDR2 as LQKENI. This clonotype was detected ten times or more. This receptor was obtained from a female donor with ankylosing spondylitis or in good health (not recorded which). Sequencing used blood, either unsorted or a sorted T cell fraction (not recorded which). The rearrangement uses TRBV18 and TRBJ2-7; TRBD2 matches 13 bases. The CDR3 DNA reads as TGTGCCAGCTCACCAGGAGGACTAGCGGGAGACGAGCAGTACTTC. Its translation: CASSPGGLAGDEQYF.